This is a list of T cell receptor beta chains from one sample in a study of blood T cell repertoires in COVID-19. The assay was immunoSEQ multiplex PCR, and TCRdb's table has in-frame clones only and misses some. The table shows 150,000 to 200,000 clones, with 83% occurring only once. Sequencing used peripheral blood. These receptors came from a woman aged 70-85 years who had recovered from COVID-19. CDR3s include the opening cysteine and the closing phenylalanine or tryptophan. The order of the fields is D gene, V gene, J gene, clone size, CDR3 protein, CDR3 DNA. D genes are given only for firm matches. The listing skips clone size in some rows; elsewhere it reads once, few, many or a size class.

TRBD1	TRBV27	TRBJ2-5	NA	CASSALRGTGQETQYF	TGTGCCAGCAGCGCACTCAGGGGGACAGGGCAAGAGACCCAGTACTTC
TRBD2	TRBV5-4	TRBJ2-7	few	CASSLGRAGAYEQYF	TGTGCCAGCAGCTTGGGCCGGGCGGGGGCCTACGAGCAGTACTTC
NA	TRBV20-1	TRBJ1-2	NA	CSASPGVYYGYTF	TGCAGTGCTAGTCCGGGGGTATACTATGGCTACACCTTC
TRBD1	TRBV7-9	TRBJ2-7	NA	CASSDDRGLDEQYF	TGTGCCAGCAGCGACGACAGGGGGCTTGACGAGCAGTACTTC
NA	TRBV5-1	TRBJ2-5	few	CASSRGPGLDQETQYF	TGCGCCAGCAGCCGGGGCCCGGGACTCGACCAAGAGACCCAGTACTTC
NA	TRBV27	TRBJ1-4	few	CASSSGWGANEKLFF	TGTGCCAGCAGTTCGGGGTGGGGGGCTAATGAAAAACTGTTTTTT
NA	TRBV12-3/TRBV12-4	TRBJ1-1	NA	CASTWGRGGTFF	TGTGCCAGCACCTGGGGCAGGGGTGGGACTTTCTTT
NA	TRBV7-9	TRBJ2-7	NA	CASSLSRGGYEQYF	TGTGCCAGCAGCTTATCCCGGGGAGGCTACGAGCAGTACTTC
TRBD1	TRBV18	TRBJ1-1	NA	CASSPPGDRGRTEAFF	TGTGCCAGCTCACCACCGGGGGACAGGGGCCGGACTGAAGCTTTCTTT
NA	TRBV12-3/TRBV12-4	TRBJ2-5	NA	CASSYRAVETQYF	TGTGCCAGCAGTTATCGAGCGGTAGAGACCCAGTACTTC
TRBD2	TRBV4-1	TRBJ2-1	NA	CASSHLLARVNEQFF	TGCGCCAGCAGCCACCTACTAGCGAGGGTCAATGAGCAGTTCTTC
NA	TRBV6-5	TRBJ2-3	NA	CASNRGAGDTQYF	TGTGCCAGCAACCGGGGGGCAGGAGATACGCAGTATTTT
TRBD1	TRBV9	TRBJ2-5	NA	CASSDPVGQGRLGQETQYF	TGTGCCAGCAGCGACCCAGTGGGACAGGGTAGACTGGGGCAAGAGACCCAGTACTTC
NA	TRBV3-1/TRBV3-2	TRBJ1-2	NA	CASSQVAGRGDGYTF	TGTGCCAGCAGCCAAGTGGCAGGGAGGGGAGATGGCTACACCTTC
TRBD1	TRBV27	TRBJ1-5	many	CASRPRTGVGSNQPQHF	TGTGCCAGCAGACCCCGGACAGGGGTCGGAAGCAATCAGCCCCAGCATTTT
NA	TRBV5-1	TRBJ2-7	NA	CASSLSQGTYEQYF	TGCGCCAGCAGCTTGAGTCAGGGAACCTACGAGCAGTACTTC
TRBD1	TRBV15	TRBJ1-2	NA	CATSREAGGWGYGYTF	TGTGCCACCAGCAGAGAAGCAGGGGGGTGGGGCTATGGCTACACCTTC
NA	TRBV19	TRBJ1-6	NA	CASSIQGPNSPLHF	TGTGCCAGTAGTATTCAGGGCCCGAATTCACCCCTCCACTTT
NA	TRBV7-6	TRBJ1-4	NA	CASSLIGGGAAEEKLFF	TGTGCCAGCAGCTTAATCGGGGGGGGCGCCGCTGAGGAAAAACTGTTTTTT
TRBD1	TRBV18	TRBJ1-2	NA	CASSYPAGGVYGYTF	TGTGCCAGCTCTTACCCGGCAGGGGGCGTCTATGGCTACACCTTC
TRBD2	TRBV5-4	TRBJ2-1	NA	CASSPTGGRAVYEQFF	TGTGCCAGCAGCCCCACTGGCGGGAGGGCCGTCTATGAGCAGTTCTTC
NA	TRBV9	TRBJ1-2	NA	CASSARGASLYGYTF	TGTGCCAGCAGCGCCCGCGGGGCCTCCCTCTATGGCTACACCTTC
NA	TRBV4-2	TRBJ1-3	NA	CASSQPGGDSSGNTIYF	TGTGCCAGCAGCCAACCGGGAGGTGACAGCTCTGGAAACACCATATATTTT
NA	TRBV21-1	TRBJ2-1	NA	CASRRRRGPSHNEQFF	TGTGCCAGCAGACGGCGGCGGGGTCCCTCCCACAATGAGCAGTTCTTC
NA	TRBV4-1	TRBJ2-3	NA	CASSQSPVVSTDTQYF	TGCGCCAGCAGCCAAAGTCCGGTCGTCAGCACAGATACGCAGTATTTT
NA	TRBV7-3	TRBJ2-3	NA	CASSLTPLGAVIDTQYF	TGTGCCAGCAGCTTAACCCCCCTGGGGGCTGTTATAGATACGCAGTATTTT
NA	TRBV6-2/TRBV6-3	TRBJ2-7	NA	CASSYGDATYYEQYF	TGTGCCAGCAGTTATGGAGACGCCACGTACTACGAGCAGTACTTC
TRBD1	TRBV27	TRBJ1-2	NA	CASSLRGSQGVSGYTF	TGTGCCAGCAGTTTAAGGGGATCACAGGGGGTGAGTGGCTACACCTTC
NA	TRBV13	TRBJ2-1	NA	CASSPTGAGGGWRDNEQFF	TGTGCCAGCAGCCCCACCGGGGCAGGTGGGGGATGGAGGGACAATGAGCAGTTCTTC
NA	TRBV19	TRBJ1-2	NA	CASTKGRGPYGYTF	TGTGCCAGTACCAAAGGGCGGGGCCCCTATGGCTACACCTTC
NA	TRBV9	TRBJ2-2	NA	CASGLGRGGELFF	TGTGCCAGCGGCCTCGGGAGAGGCGGGGAGCTGTTTTTT
NA	TRBV27	TRBJ1-2	NA	CASSLRQGGYGYTF	TGTGCCAGCAGTTTAAGGCAGGGTGGCTATGGCTACACCTTC
TRBD2	TRBV4-2	TRBJ2-1	once	CASSHPLRGLAAHNEQFF	TGTGCCAGCAGCCACCCACTCCGGGGACTAGCGGCCCACAATGAGCAGTTCTTC
NA	TRBV3-1/TRBV3-2	TRBJ2-7	few	CASSPRTGSSYEQYF	TGTGCCAGCAGCCCACGGACGGGGAGCTCCTACGAGCAGTACTTC
NA	TRBV5-1	TRBJ1-2	NA	CASSSPGQLYGYTF	TGCGCCAGCAGCTCACCGGGACAACTCTATGGCTACACCTTC
NA	TRBV10-3	TRBJ1-2	NA	CAIGSKDPAGYGYTF	TGTGCCATCGGGAGCAAAGACCCGGCCGGCTATGGCTACACCTTC
NA	TRBV10-2	TRBJ1-6	NA	CASRPFRGNSPLHF	TGCGCCAGCAGGCCCTTCCGGGGGAATTCACCCCTCCACTTT
NA	TRBV30	TRBJ1-1	NA	CAWQQARATEAFF	TGTGCCTGGCAACAGGCCCGGGCCACTGAAGCTTTCTTT
TRBD1	TRBV27	TRBJ1-2	NA	CASRQPGTGPYGYTF	TGTGCCAGCAGACAGCCAGGGACAGGACCCTATGGCTACACCTTC
TRBD1	TRBV4-2	TRBJ1-2	NA	CASSQPTGGSGGYTF	TGTGCCAGCAGCCAACCGACAGGGGGGTCGGGAGGCTACACCTTC
TRBD2	TRBV7-3	TRBJ2-3	NA	CASSTLAGGADTQYF	TGTGCCAGCAGCACCCTAGCGGGAGGGGCAGATACGCAGTATTTT
TRBD2	TRBV3-1/TRBV3-2	TRBJ2-1	few	CASTLAGFYNEQFF	TGTGCCAGCACCCTAGCGGGTTTTTACAATGAGCAGTTCTTC
NA	TRBV9	TRBJ1-1	NA	CASSVATAGAFF	TGTGCCAGCAGCGTAGCAACCGCCGGAGCTTTCTTT
TRBD1	TRBV7-2	TRBJ1-6	NA	CASSLAEGDSDYNSPLHF	TGTGCCAGCAGCTTAGCGGAAGGGGACAGCGACTATAATTCACCCCTCCACTTT
NA	TRBV5-1	TRBJ2-7	NA	CASSLVGRSSYEQYF	TGCGCCAGCAGCTTAGTTGGCCGGAGCTCCTACGAGCAGTACTTC
TRBD2	TRBV10-3	TRBJ2-1	NA	CAIIGTSGRAPYNEQFF	TGTGCCATCATCGGGACTAGCGGGAGGGCCCCCTACAATGAGCAGTTCTTC
TRBD2	TRBV28	TRBJ2-3	NA	CASSPLWGAGGPDTQYF	TGTGCCAGCAGTCCCTTATGGGGAGCGGGAGGCCCAGATACGCAGTATTTT
NA	TRBV12-3/TRBV12-4	TRBJ1-2	NA	CASSLRDYGYTF	TGTGCCAGCAGTTTGAGAGACTATGGCTACACCTTC
TRBD2	TRBV7-9	TRBJ2-3	NA	CASSFGSGVVDTQYF	TGTGCCAGCAGCTTCGGTAGCGGGGTTGTAGATACGCAGTATTTT
TRBD2	TRBV29-1	TRBJ2-3	NA	CSVESGLLYF	TGCAGCGTTGAATCGGGACTATTGTATTTT
TRBD1	TRBV2	TRBJ2-7	NA	CASEGGQGGPEQYF	TGTGCCAGCGAGGGGGGACAGGGGGGCCCCGAGCAGTACTTC
NA	TRBV6-5	TRBJ1-5	few	CASRVYESNQPQHF	TGTGCCAGCAGGGTATACGAGAGCAATCAGCCCCAGCATTTT
NA	TRBV9	TRBJ2-1	NA	CASSLIPQEQFF	TGTGCCAGCAGCCTCATCCCCCAGGAGCAGTTCTTC
NA	TRBV7-6	TRBJ1-4	NA	CASTGVLGGYEKLFF	TGTGCCAGCACCGGGGTCTTGGGCGGGTATGAAAAACTGTTTTTT
NA	TRBV5-4	TRBJ1-2	few	CASSSPDRPGYGYTF	TGTGCCAGCAGCTCCCCCGACAGGCCGGGCTATGGCTACACCTTC
TRBD1	TRBV7-9	TRBJ1-2	NA	CASSLRMTGGMGYTF	TGTGCCAGCAGCTTGCGAATGACAGGGGGCATGGGCTACACCTTC
NA	TRBV11-3	TRBJ2-1	NA	CASSQTSYNEQFF	TGTGCCAGCAGCCAAACTAGTTACAATGAGCAGTTCTTC
NA	TRBV5-5	TRBJ2-2	NA	CASSLAVGRETGELFF	TGTGCCAGCAGCTTGGCCGTTGGGCGCGAGACCGGGGAGCTGTTTTTT
TRBD2	TRBV3-1/TRBV3-2	TRBJ2-5	NA	CASGGEGETQYF	TGTGCCAGCGGCGGGGAGGGAGAGACCCAGTACTTC